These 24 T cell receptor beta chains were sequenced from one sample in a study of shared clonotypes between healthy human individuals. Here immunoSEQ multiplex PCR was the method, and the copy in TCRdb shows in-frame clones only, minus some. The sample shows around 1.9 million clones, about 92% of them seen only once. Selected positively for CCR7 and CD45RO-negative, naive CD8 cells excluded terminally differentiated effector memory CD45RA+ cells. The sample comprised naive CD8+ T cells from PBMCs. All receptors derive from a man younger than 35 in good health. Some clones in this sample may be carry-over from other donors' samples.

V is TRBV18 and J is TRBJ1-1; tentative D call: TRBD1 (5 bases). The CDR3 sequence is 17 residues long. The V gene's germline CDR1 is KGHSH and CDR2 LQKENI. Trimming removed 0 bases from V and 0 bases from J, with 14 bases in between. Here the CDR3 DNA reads TGTGCCAGCTCACCACCAGGGGACCGCCGATTGAACACTGAAGCTTTCTTT. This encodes CASSPPGDRRLNTEAFF.

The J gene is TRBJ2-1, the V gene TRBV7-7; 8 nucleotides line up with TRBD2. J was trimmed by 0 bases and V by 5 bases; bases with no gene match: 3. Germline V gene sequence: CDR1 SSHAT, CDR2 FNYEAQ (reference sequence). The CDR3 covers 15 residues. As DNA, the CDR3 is TGTGCCAGCAGCCCCAGCGGGAGCTCCTACAATGAGCAGTTCTTC. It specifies CASSPSGSSYNEQFF.

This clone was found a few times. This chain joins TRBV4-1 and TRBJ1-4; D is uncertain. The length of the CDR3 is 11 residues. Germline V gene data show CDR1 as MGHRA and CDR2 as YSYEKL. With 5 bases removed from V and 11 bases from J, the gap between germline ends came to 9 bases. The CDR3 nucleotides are TGCGCCAGCAGCGCGGGTGGGAAACTGTTTTTT. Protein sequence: CASSAGGKLFF.

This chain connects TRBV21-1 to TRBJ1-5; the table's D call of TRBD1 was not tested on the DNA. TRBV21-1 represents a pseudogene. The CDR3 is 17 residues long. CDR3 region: CASSKGQGPTSNQPQHF. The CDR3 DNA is TGTGCCAGCAGCAAAGGGCAGGGGCCAACTAGCAATCAGCCCCAGCATTTT.

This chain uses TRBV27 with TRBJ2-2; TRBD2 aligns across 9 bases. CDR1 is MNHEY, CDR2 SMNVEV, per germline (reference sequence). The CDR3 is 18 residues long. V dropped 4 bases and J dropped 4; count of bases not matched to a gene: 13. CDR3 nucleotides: TGTGCCAGCAGTTCGCTACCCCCGGGACTAGCCACCACCGGGGAGCTGTTTTTT. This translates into CASSSLPPGLATTGELFF.

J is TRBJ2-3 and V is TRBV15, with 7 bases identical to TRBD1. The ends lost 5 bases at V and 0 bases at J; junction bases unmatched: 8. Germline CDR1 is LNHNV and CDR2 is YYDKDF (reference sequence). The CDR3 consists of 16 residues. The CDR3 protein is CATSLDRDRSTDTQYF. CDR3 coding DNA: TGTGCCACCAGCCTAGACCGGGACAGAAGCACAGATACGCAGTATTTT.

The CDR3 is CASSQDGTGGDEQYF. For the CDR3, the DNA is TGCGCCAGCAGCCAAGACGGGACAGGGGGTGACGAGCAGTACTTC. The chain uses TRBV4-1 and TRBJ2-7; 11 bases align to TRBD1. Unmatched junction bases numbered 3, after V lost 0 bases and J lost 5 bases. The CDR3 spans 15 residues. CDR1 MGHRA and CDR2 YSYEKL come from the germline V gene.

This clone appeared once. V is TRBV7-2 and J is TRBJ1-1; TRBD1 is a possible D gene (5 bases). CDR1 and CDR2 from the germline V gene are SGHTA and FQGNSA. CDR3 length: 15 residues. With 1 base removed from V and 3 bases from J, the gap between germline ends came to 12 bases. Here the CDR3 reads CASSLGPGWDTEAFF. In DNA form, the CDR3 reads TGTGCCAGCAGCTTAGGTCCAGGGTGGGACACTGAAGCTTTCTTT. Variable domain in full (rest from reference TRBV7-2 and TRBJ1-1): GAGVSQSPSNKVTEKGKDVELRCDPISGHTALYWYRQSLGQGLEFLIYFQGNSAPDKSGLPSDRFSAERTGGSVSTLTIQRTQQEDSAVYLCASSLGPGWDTEAFFGQGTRLTVV.

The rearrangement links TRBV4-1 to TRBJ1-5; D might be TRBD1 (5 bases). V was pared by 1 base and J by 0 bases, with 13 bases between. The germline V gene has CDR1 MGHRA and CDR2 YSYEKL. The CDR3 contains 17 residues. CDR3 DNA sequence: TGCGCCAGCAGCCAAGTAGGTATACAGGCTAGCAATCAGCCCCAGCATTTT. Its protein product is CASSQVGIQASNQPQHF.

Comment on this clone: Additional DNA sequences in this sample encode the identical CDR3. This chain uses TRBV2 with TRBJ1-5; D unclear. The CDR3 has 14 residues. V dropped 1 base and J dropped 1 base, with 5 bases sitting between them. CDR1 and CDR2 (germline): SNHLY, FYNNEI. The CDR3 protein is CASSEVGSNQPQHF. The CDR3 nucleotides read TGTGCCAGCAGTGAAGTGGGCAGCAATCAGCCCCAGCATTTT.

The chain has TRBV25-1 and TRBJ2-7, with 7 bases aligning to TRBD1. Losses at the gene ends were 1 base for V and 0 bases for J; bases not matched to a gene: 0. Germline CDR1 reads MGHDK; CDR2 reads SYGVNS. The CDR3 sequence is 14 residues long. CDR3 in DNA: TGTGCCAGCAGTGAATGGGACAGCTCCTACGAGCAGTACTTC. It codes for CASSEWDSSYEQYF.

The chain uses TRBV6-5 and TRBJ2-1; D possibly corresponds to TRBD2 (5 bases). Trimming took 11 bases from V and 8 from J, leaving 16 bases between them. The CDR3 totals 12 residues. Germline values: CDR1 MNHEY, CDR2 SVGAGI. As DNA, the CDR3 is TGTGCCGCTCGGAGGTCTCGGGATGAGCAGTTCTTC. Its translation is CAARRSRDEQFF.

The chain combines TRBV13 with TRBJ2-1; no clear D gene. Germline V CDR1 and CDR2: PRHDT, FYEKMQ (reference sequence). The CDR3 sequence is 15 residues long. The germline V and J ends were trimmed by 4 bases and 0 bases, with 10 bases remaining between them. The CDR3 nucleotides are TGTGCCAGCAGCTCCCGGGCCCTCTCCTACAATGAGCAGTTCTTC. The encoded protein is CASSSRALSYNEQFF.

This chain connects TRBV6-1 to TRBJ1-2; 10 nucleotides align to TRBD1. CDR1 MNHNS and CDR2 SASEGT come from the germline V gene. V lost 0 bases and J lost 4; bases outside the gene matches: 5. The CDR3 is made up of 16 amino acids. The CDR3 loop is CASSEATWTGGYGYTF. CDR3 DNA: TGTGCCAGCAGTGAAGCCACCTGGACAGGGGGCTATGGCTACACCTTC.

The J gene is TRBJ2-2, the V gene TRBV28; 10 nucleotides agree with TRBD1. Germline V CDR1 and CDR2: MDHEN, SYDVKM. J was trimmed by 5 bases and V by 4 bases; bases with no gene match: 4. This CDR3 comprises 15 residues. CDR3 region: CASSYDRGRTGELFF. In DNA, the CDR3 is TGTGCCAGCAGTTACGACAGGGGGCGGACCGGGGAGCTGTTTTTT.

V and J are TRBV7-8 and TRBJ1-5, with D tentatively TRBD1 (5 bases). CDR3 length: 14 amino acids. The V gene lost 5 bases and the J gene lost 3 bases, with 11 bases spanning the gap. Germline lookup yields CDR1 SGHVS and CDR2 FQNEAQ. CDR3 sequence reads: CASSPPGTNQPQHF. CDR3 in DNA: TGTGCCAGCAGCCCGCCGGGGACCAATCAGCCCCAGCATTTT.

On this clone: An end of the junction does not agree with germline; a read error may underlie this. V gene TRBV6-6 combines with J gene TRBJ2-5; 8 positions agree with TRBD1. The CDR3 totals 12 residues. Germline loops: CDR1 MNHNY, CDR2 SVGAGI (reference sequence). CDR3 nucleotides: TGTGCCAGCAGTTATTCAGGGGGCGGTTGGGACTTC. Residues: CASSYSGGGWDF.

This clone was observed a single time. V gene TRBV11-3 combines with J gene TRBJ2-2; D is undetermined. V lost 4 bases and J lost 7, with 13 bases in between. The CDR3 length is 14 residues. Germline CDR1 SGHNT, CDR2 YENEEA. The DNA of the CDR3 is TGTGCCAGCAGCTCATCAACCACTCGCGGGGAGCTGTTTTTT. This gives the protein CASSSSTTRGELFF.

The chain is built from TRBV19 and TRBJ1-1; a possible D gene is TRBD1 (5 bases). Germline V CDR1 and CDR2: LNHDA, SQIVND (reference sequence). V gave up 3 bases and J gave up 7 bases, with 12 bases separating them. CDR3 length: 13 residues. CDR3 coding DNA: TGTGCCAGTAGTATCAGGGCAGCCAGTGAAGCTTTCTTT. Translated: CASSIRAASEAFF.

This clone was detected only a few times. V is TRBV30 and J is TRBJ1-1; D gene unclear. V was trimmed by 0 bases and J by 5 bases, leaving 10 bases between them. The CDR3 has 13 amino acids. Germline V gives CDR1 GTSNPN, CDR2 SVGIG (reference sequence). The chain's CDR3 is CAWSVGLRTEAFF. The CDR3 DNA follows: TGTGCCTGGAGTGTAGGGCTGAGGACTGAAGCTTTCTTT.

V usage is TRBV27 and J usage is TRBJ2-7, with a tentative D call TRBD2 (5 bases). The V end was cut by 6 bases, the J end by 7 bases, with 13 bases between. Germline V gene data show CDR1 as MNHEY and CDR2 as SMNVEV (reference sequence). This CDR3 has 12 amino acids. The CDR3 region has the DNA TGTGCCAGCAGCCCTCACGGGGAAGAGCAGTACTTC. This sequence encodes CASSPHGEEQYF.

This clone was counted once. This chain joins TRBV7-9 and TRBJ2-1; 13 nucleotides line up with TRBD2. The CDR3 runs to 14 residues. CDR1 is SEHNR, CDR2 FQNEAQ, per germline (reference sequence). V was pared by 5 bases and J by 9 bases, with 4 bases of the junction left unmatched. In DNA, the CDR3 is TGTGCCAGCAGCCTGGGACTAGCGGGAAGTGAGCAGTTCTTC. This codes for CASSLGLAGSEQFF.

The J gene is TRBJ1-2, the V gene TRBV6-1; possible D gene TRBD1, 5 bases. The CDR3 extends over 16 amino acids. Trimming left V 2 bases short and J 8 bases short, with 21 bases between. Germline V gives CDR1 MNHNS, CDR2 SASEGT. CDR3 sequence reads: CASSESPFQGENGYTF. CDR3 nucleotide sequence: TGTGCCAGCAGTGAAAGCCCCTTCCAGGGAGAGAACGGCTACACCTTC.

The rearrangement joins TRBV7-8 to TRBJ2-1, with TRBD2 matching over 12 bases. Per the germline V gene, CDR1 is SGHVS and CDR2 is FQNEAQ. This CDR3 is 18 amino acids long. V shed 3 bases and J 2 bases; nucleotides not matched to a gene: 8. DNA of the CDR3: TGTGCCAGCAGCTTTGGGGTACCTAGCGGGAGGGCCTACAATGAGCAGTTCTTC. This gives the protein CASSFGVPSGRAYNEQFF.